This TCR beta chain was identified during a study of response to subunit inactivated influenza vaccine. CDR3 length equals 13 residues. V was pared by 4 bases and J by 3 bases, with 10 bases between. The germline CDR1 and CDR2 sequences are SGHDN and FVKESK. A single record per CDR3 protein comes from TCRdb applying MiXCR to the RT-PCR reads. The sample carries about 160,000 distinct CDR3 sequences, 9.5% to 13% recorded once. General study findings and limits: Only a handful of new T cells, the authors suggested, are recruited with each seasonal influenza vaccination.

This clonotype was seen only a few times. Antigen specificity is unknown. The chain combines TRBV14 with TRBJ2-7; D may be TRBD1 (6 bases). The sequence was obtained from a man aged 45-60 years who received an inactivated influenza vaccine. Source: non-naive T cells sorted from PBMCs, taken 40 to 50 days after vaccination. CDR3 region: CASSLGTRYEQYF. DNA of the CDR3: TGTGCCAGCAGCCTGGGGACACGCTACGAGCAGTACTTC.